This T cell receptor beta chain is from a study of cytomegalovirus exposure and HLA in healthy donors. 60 Vbeta and 13 Jbeta primers were used in PCR. Repertoires were generated with immunoSEQ multiplex PCR, while TCRdb's copy carries only in-frame clones and drops some. The sample yields 110,000 or so clones, 65% to 75% seen once. This clone was seen a few times. The sample contains more than one DNA sequence encoding this CDR3. The CDR3 is made up of 15 amino acids. In germline, CDR1 is SGDLS, CDR2 YYNGEE. Unmatched junction bases numbered 4, after V lost 4 bases and J lost 1 base. The sample comprised PBMCs. The rearrangement joins TRBV9 to TRBJ2-2; 7 bases fit TRBD1. The TCR comes from a woman aged 40 to 50 in good health and CMV-seropositive. In DNA form, the CDR3 reads TGTGCCAGCAGCCCAGGACAGGTGAACACCGGGGAGCTGTTTTTT. It encodes CASSPGQVNTGELFF.